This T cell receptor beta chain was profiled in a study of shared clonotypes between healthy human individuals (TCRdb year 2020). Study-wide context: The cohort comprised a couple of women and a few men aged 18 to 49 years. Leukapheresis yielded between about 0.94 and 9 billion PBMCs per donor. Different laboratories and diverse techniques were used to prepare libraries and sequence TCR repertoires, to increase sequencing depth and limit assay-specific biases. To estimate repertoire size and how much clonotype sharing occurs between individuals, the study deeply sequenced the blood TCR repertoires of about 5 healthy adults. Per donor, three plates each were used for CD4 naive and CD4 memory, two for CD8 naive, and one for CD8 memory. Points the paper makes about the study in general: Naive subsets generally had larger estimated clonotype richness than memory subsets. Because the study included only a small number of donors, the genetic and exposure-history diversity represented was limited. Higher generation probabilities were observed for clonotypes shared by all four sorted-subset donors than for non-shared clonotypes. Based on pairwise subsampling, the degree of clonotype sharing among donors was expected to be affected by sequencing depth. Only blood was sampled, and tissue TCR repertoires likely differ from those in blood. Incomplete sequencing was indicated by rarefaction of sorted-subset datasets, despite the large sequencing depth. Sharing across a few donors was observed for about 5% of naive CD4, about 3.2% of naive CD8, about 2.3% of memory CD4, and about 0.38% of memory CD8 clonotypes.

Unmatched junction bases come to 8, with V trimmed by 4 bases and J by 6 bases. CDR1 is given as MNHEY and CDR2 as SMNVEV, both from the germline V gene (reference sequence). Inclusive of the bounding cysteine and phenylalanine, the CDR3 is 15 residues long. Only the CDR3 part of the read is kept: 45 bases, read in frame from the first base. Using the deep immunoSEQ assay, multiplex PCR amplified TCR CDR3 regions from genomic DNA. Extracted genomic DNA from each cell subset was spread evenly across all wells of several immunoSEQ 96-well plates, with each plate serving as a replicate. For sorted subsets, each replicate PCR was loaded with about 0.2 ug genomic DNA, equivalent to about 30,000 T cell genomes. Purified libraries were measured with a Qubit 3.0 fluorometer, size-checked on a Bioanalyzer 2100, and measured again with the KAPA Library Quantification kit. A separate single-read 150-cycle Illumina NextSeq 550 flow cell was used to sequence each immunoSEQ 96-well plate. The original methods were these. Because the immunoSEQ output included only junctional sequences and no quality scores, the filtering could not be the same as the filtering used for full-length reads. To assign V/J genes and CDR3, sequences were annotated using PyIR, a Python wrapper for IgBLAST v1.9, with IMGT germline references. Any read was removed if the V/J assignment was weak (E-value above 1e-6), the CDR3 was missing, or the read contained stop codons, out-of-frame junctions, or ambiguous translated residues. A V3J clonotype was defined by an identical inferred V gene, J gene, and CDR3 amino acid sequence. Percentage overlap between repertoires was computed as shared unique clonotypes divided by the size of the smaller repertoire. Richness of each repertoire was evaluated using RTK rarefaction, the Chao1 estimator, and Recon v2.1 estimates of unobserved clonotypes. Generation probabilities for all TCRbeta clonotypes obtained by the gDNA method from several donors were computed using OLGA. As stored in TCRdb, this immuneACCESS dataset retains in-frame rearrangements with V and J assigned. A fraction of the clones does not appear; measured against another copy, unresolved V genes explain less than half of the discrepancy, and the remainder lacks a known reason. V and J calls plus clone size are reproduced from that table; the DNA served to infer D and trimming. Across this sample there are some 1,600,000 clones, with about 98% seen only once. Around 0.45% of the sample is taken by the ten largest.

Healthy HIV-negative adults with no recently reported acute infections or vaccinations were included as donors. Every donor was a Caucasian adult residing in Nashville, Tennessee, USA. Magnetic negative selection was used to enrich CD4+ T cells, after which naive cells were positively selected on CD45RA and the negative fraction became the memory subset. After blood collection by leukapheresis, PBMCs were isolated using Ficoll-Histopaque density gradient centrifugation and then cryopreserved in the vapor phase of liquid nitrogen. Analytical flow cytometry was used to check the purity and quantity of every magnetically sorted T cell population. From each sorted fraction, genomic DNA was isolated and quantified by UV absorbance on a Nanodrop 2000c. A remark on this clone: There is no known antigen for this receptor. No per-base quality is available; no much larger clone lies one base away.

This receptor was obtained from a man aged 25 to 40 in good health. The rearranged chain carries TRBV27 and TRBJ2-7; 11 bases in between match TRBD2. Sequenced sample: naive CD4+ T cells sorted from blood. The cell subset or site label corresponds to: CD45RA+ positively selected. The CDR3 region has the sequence CASSSIAGGQGEQYF. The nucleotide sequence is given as TGTGCCAGCAGTTCAATAGCGGGAGGGCAGGGCGAGCAGTACTTC.